This T cell receptor beta chain was recovered during a study of blood T cell repertoires in COVID-19 (TCRdb year 2020). With regard to the full study: Collaborator samples came from the United States, Italy and Spain and covered acute and convalescent phases of COVID-19. Subjects who had been exposed to COVID-19, were actively infected with it, or had recovered from it provided the deeply sampled blood TCRbeta repertoires that made up the dataset. The repertoires were released in a freely available public database meant as a resource for research on the immune response to SARS-CoV-2. Where available, HLA class I and class II types were taken from metadata supplied by the sample provider and were not determined by assay-based typing. Samples came from the ongoing ImmuneRACE study (first 160 participants) plus 1,254 subjects from 6 global collaborators. The material from the prospective study consisted of cDNA or gDNA derived from T cells, B-cell-depleted T cells, or PBMCs. Sample metadata almost always included a de-identified subject ID, COVID-19 status, age in years and sex. What the authors observed across the whole study: How much clinical and demographic metadata was included differed by source and by participant, and the metadata was provided uncurated.

The immunoSEQ Assay, a bias-controlled multiplex PCR, was used to amplify TCRbeta CDR3 regions from genomic DNA. The study's processing was this. Within the assay, amplification of reference gene primers was used to estimate how many nucleated cells each sample contained. To quantify the absolute abundance of each unique TCRbeta CDR3 rearrangement, sequence reads were collapsed and filtered. For each sample, productive Simpson clonality was calculated as the square root of Simpson's diversity index across productive rearrangements. TCRdb obtained this table from immuneACCESS and retained in-frame rearrangements with V and J assigned. These tables miss some clones; where compared with another copy, unresolved V genes account for less than half of the shortfall, and the remainder is unexplained. V and J calls and clone size are given by that table; D and trimming were obtained from the DNA. For this sample there are about 50,000 clones; around nine tenths appear just once. Roughly 9.8% of the sample lies in the top ten.

With regard to this clone: Its antigen remains undetermined. No base qualities exist here, and no much larger clone lies one base off it.

Whole blood was collected in K2EDTA tubes by collaborating institutions according to the institutions' own protocols. For TCRbeta analysis, collaborators shipped samples in one of three forms: frozen whole blood, isolated PBMCs, or DNA extracted from either of those sample types. The junction carries 17 bases between V and J, which are trimmed by 6 bases and 2 bases respectively. Reading from cysteine to phenylalanine, the CDR3 counts 16 amino acids. Only the CDR3 DNA is retained, 48 bases long and in frame from the first base. The germline V gene gives CDR1 as MDHEN and CDR2 as SYDVKM. This TCR was sampled from a woman of 80 years or more with acute or convalescent COVID-19. The chain links TRBV28 with TRBJ1-5; a tentative D match to TRBD1 spans 6 bases. Sequenced material: peripheral blood. The DNA is TGTGCCAGCAGCAGGGGTCTCAGGAGTGGCAATCAGCCCCAGCATTTT. The encoded protein is CASSRGLRSGNQPQHF.